This TCR beta chain was identified in a study of blood T cells in healthy people across ages. A second about 6 to 12 cycle PCR used barcoded and J-beta primers. Unique molecular identifiers of 12 random nucleotides labeled each cDNA. MiXCR, applied by TCRdb to the 5' RACE reads, yields one record per CDR3 protein. In the table there are roughly 500,000 distinct CDR3 sequences, approximately 25% of which are singletons. Study-level points and caveats: The long-lived group displayed more naive CD4+ cells, plus higher diversity, than the aged donors did.

This clonotype was counted a few times. Its antigen is undetermined. The CDR3 runs 15 residues. The V and J ends lost 5 bases and 2 bases respectively, with 15 bases between them. The germline gives CDR1 LGHDT, CDR2 YNNKEL (reference sequence). Every participating donor contributed about 10 milliliters of peripheral blood through a draw. The data were also submitted as part of a second study, on T cells of mothers and their children. From that report: A few healthy Caucasian mothers, along with their six children, were the donors.

This receptor was identified in a boy aged 5-17 years in good health. Sequencing was performed on blood. The chain employs TRBV3-1 and TRBJ2-5, with D possibly matching TRBD2 (6 bases). CDR3 residues: CASSIPGEKQETQYF. CDR3 DNA sequence: TGTGCCAGCAGCATCCCGGGGGAGAAACAAGAGACCCAGTACTTC.